Shown below are 23 T cell receptor beta chains from a single sample sequenced in a study of beta chain features in type 1 diabetes. cDNA synthesis used the whole RNA isolate, giving expressed TCRB sequences. Sequencing used immunoSEQ multiplex PCR; TCRdb keeps in-frame clones, though not all of them. Of almost 350,000 clones listed, 15% to 20% are singletons. The sequenced material came from naive CD4+ T cells from blood. The receptors originated from a woman aged 18-29 years in good health.

This clone has only one observation. The genes are TRBV28 and TRBJ1-2; D gene unclear. The CDR3 runs 12 residues. V was shortened by 7 bases and J by 8 bases, with 14 bases between the two germline ends. CDR1 and CDR2 from the germline V gene are MDHEN and SYDVKM. The CDR3 here is CASTSLSYGYTF. The DNA of the CDR3 is TGTGCCAGCACCTCTCTGAGCTACGGCTACACCTTC.

This clone was seen a handful of times. The rearrangement uses TRBV5-1 and TRBJ2-7; the D is unclear. CDR3 size: 11 residues. Germline CDR1 and CDR2: SGHRS and YFSETQ. With 4 bases removed from V and 5 bases from J, the gap between germline ends came to 7 bases. CDR3 sequence (DNA): TGCGCCAGCAGCCAGCAGGACGAGCAGTACTTC. It specifies CASSQQDEQYF.

This clone was counted a single time. V is TRBV4-3 and J is TRBJ2-3; 8 bases are a match to TRBD2. The CDR3 is 15 amino acids. The germline V gene has CDR1 LGHNA and CDR2 YSLEER. Losses at the gene ends were 3 bases for V and 6 bases for J; bases not matched to a gene: 8. For the CDR3, the DNA is TGCGCCAGCAGCCACAGTCGGGGGGGAAAGGATACGCAGTATTTT. This sequence encodes CASSHSRGGKDTQYF.

CDR3 in DNA: TGTGCCAGCAGCGCAACAGAAACTAGGCTAAACCTCTACAATGAGCAGTTCTTC. Protein sequence: CASSATETRLNLYNEQFF. The V call is TRBV11-2, the J call TRBJ2-1; D is possibly TRBD2 (5 bases). This CDR3 is 18 amino acids long. Trimming took off 5 bases at V and 3 bases at J, with 23 bases between the two ends. Germline assignment: CDR1 SGHAT and CDR2 FQNNGV.

The V and J genes are TRBV5-1 and TRBJ2-2; the match to TRBD1 covers 8 bases. The ends lost 2 bases at V and 6 bases at J; junction bases unmatched: 9. Germline V lookup: CDR1 SGHRS, CDR2 YFSETQ. This CDR3 spans 16 amino acids. DNA of the CDR3: TGCGCCAGCAGCTTCCGGACAGGGAACACGGCCGGGGAGCTGTTTTTT. Its protein is CASSFRTGNTAGELFF.

The rearrangement joins TRBV6-5 to TRBJ2-4, with D possibly TRBD2 on 6 matching bases. CDR1 and CDR2 from the germline V gene are MNHEY and SVGAGI. Trimming shortened V by 6 bases and J by 6 bases, and 15 bases separated the two germline ends. The CDR3 has 14 amino acids. CDR3 region: CASSSGLRGNIQYF. In nucleotides, the CDR3 is TGTGCCAGCAGCTCGGGACTCCGAGGAAACATTCAGTACTTC.

The rearrangement links TRBV29-1 to TRBJ1-1; maybe TRBD1 (5 bases). Looked up from germline, CDR1 is SQVTM and CDR2 is ANQGSEA. Trimming removed 7 bases at V and 0 bases at J, with 15 bases between. The CDR3 is made up of 14 amino acids. This CDR3 reads CSGKRTTLNTEAFF. The CDR3 nucleotides read TGCAGCGGGAAAAGGACAACTCTGAACACTGAAGCTTTCTTT.

This chain joins TRBV7-9 and TRBJ1-4, with 10 bases aligning to TRBD1. The CDR3 loop spans 16 amino acids. V dropped 5 bases and J dropped 7; count of bases not matched to a gene: 10. The germline CDR1 and CDR2 sequences are SEHNR and FQNEAQ (reference sequence). This chain's CDR3 is CASSDFLDRGLEKLFF. CDR3 nucleotide sequence: TGTGCCAGCAGCGACTTTCTCGACAGGGGGCTTGAAAAACTGTTTTTT.

The chain recombines TRBV5-1 with TRBJ2-1; 8 bases map to TRBD2. Germline CDR1 and CDR2: SGHRS and YFSETQ. V was pared by 4 bases and J by 1 base, with 13 bases of the junction left unmatched. The CDR3 contains 18 residues. This CDR3 is CASSVDPRAGGSYNEQFF. Here the CDR3 DNA reads TGCGCCAGCAGCGTGGATCCGCGGGCGGGGGGTTCCTACAATGAGCAGTTCTTC. Full variable domain (remainder filled in from reference TRBV5-1 and TRBJ2-1): KAGVTQTPRYLIKTRGQQVTLSCSPISGHRSVSWYQQTPGQGLQFLFEYFSETQRNKGNFPGRFSGRQFSNSRSEMNVSTLELGDSALYLCASSVDPRAGGSYNEQFFGPGTRLTVL.

As DNA, the CDR3 is TGTGCCTGTTCCTGGGACACCGGAACAGTTACGGGAGAGACCCAGTACTTC. Translated, it gives CACSWDTGTVTGETQYF. The gene calls are TRBV19 and TRBJ2-5, with TRBD1 as a possible D gene (6 bases). The CDR3 consists of 17 residues. Germline CDR1 is LNHDA and CDR2 is SQIVND (reference sequence). V was trimmed by 11 bases and J by 4 bases, leaving 29 bases between them.

The V call is TRBV9, the J call TRBJ1-1; D might be TRBD1 (6 bases). The CDR3 spans 16 residues. Trimming removed 0 bases from V and 0 bases from J, with 12 bases in between. The germline CDR1 and CDR2 sequences are SGDLS and YYNGEE. This chain's CDR3 is CASSVGGGQLNTEAFF. The CDR3, as DNA: TGTGCCAGCAGCGTAGGGGGGGGGCAACTGAACACTGAAGCTTTCTTT.

V and J are TRBV9 and TRBJ2-1, with 7 nucleotides matching TRBD2. Germline CDR1 and CDR2: SGDLS and YYNGEE. This CDR3 contains 16 residues. The trim removed 4 bases at V and 2 bases at J, leaving 9 bases unmatched. In DNA, the CDR3 is TGTGCCAGCAGCCCCTGGCGGGGGAGCACCTACAATGAGCAGTTCTTC. Translating it yields CASSPWRGSTYNEQFF.

The genes are TRBV9 and TRBJ2-3, with 10 bases lining up with TRBD2. This CDR3 region has 15 residues. Germline CDR1 and CDR2: SGDLS and YYNGEE. The junction had 8 bases not matched to a gene; V was cut back by 4 bases and J by 6 bases. Written as DNA, the CDR3 is TGTGCCAGCAGCCAAGGGAGCGGGGGGGCCGATACGCAGTATTTT. It encodes CASSQGSGGADTQYF.

The CDR3 coding sequence is TGTGCCAGCACACTATCACAGGGGGGTCAGCCCCAGCATTTT. This translates into CASTLSQGGQPQHF. The rearrangement links TRBV2 to TRBJ1-5; 8 nucleotides align to TRBD1. V lost 7 bases and J lost 6; bases outside the gene matches: 8. The CDR3 runs 14 residues. Per the germline V gene, CDR1 is SNHLY and CDR2 is FYNNEI.

This clone has more than one count but fewer than ten. V is TRBV5-1 and J is TRBJ2-7; maybe TRBD1 (5 bases). With 2 bases removed from V and 2 bases from J, the gap between germline ends came to 11 bases. The CDR3 has 14 amino acids. The germline CDR1 and CDR2 sequences are SGHRS and YFSETQ. CDR3 loop: CASSLTGQAYEQYF. In nucleotides, the CDR3 is TGCGCCAGCAGCTTAACAGGCCAGGCCTACGAGCAGTACTTC.

The V gene is TRBV27, the J gene TRBJ2-7; D possibly corresponds to TRBD2 (5 bases). CDR3 length: 11 amino acids. The V end was cut by 5 bases, the J end by 4 bases, with 6 bases between. Germline CDR1 is MNHEY and CDR2 is SMNVEV (reference sequence). The DNA for the CDR3 is TGTGCCAGCAGTCGGGGATACGAGCAGTACTTC. Translation: CASSRGYEQYF.

The chain has TRBV19 and TRBJ2-2; tentative D call: TRBD1 (5 bases). CDR3 length equals 17 residues. Trimming shortened V by 5 bases and J by 4 bases, and 20 bases separated the two germline ends. CDR1 is LNHDA, CDR2 SQIVND, per germline (reference sequence). CDR3 DNA: TGTGCCAGTAGTGCCCCTAAAGGGGCGACGGGCACCGGGGAGCTGTTTTTT. Protein product: CASSAPKGATGTGELFF.

The rearrangement uses TRBV15 and TRBJ1-2; D perhaps matches TRBD1 (5 bases). The CDR3 has 15 residues. The germline CDR1 and CDR2 sequences are LNHNV and YYDKDF (reference sequence). Trimming took off 6 bases at V and 0 bases at J, with 14 bases between the two ends. The CDR3 bases are TGTGCCACCAGAGTGGGGCGGATAGCTAACTATGGCTACACCTTC. It encodes CATRVGRIANYGYTF.

In this sample, this clone turned up a few times. This chain links TRBV25-1 with TRBJ2-7; D is ambiguous. CDR1 and CDR2 (germline): MGHDK, SYGVNS. This CDR3 has 12 residues. V was clipped by 3 bases and J by 2 bases, with 5 bases between them. DNA for the CDR3: TGTGCCAGCAGTGAGAACACCTACGAGCAGTACTTC. Amino acid sequence: CASSENTYEQYF.

The chain couples TRBV4-1 to TRBJ2-2; D unresolved. This CDR3 contains 14 residues. CDR1 is MGHRA and CDR2 is YSYEKL in the germline V gene. Deletions cut 2 bases from V and 4 bases from J, with 8 bases between. CDR3 DNA: TGCGCCAGCAGCCAATTCTCTAGCACCGGGGAGCTGTTTTTT. Amino acid sequence: CASSQFSSTGELFF.

The chain combines TRBV4-3 with TRBJ2-7; D unclear. The CDR3 sequence is 14 residues long. Germline assignment: CDR1 LGHNA and CDR2 YSLEER. V gave up 0 bases and J gave up 0 bases, with 6 bases separating them. The CDR3 reads CASSQENGSYEQYF. The CDR3 nucleotides are TGCGCCAGCAGCCAAGAAAACGGCTCCTACGAGCAGTACTTC.

Only one count was recorded for this clone. The chain carries TRBV29-1 and TRBJ2-3, with 8 bases lining up with TRBD1. The CDR3 is made up of 16 amino acids. Germline V gene lookup returns CDR1 SQVTM and CDR2 ANQGSEA. Trimming at V came to 3 bases and at J to 0 bases, leaving 8 bases not matched to a gene. The CDR3 DNA reads TGCAGCGTTGACTACGGCGGGACAGGAAGCACAGATACGCAGTATTTT. It yields the protein CSVDYGGTGSTDTQYF.

This clone was observed a handful of times. This rearrangement joins TRBV27 to TRBJ2-1, with a possible D match to TRBD2 (6 bases). In germline, CDR1 is MNHEY, CDR2 SMNVEV (reference sequence). This CDR3 has 11 amino acids. V was pared by 5 bases and J by 15 bases, with 14 bases between. In nucleotides, the CDR3 is TGTGCCAGCAGTCAAGGACTAACCCCGTTCTTC. Residues: CASSQGLTPFF.